This T cell receptor beta chain came from a study of OX40 agonist ivuxolimab in advanced cancers. Study summary: Aged roughly 23 to 85 with a mean of approximately 57 years, they were approximately 80% male. One hepatocellular carcinoma and a couple of cutaneous melanoma patients partially responded.

The protocol was immunoSEQ multiplex PCR, while the TCRdb copy is restricted to in-frame clones and leaves out a portion. The table has over 25,000 clones, 75% to 90% seen once. As concerns this clone: Its target is unknown.

Notes on the study in general: On average, CD8+ T cells showed a greater number of expanded clones than CD4+.

Germline assignment: CDR1 SNHLY and CDR2 FYNNEI. Trimming left V 7 bases short and J 0 bases short, with 13 bases between. The CDR3 has 14 residues. The receptor was isolated from an adult with an advanced solid tumor such as melanoma, head and neck, liver or kidney cancer. This sample comprised CD4+ or CD8+ T cells sorted from blood, obtained in a trial of the OX40 agonist ivuxolimab. The rearrangement links TRBV2 to TRBJ2-7; D possibly corresponds to TRBD1 (6 bases). The CDR3 DNA is TGTGCCAGCACCACAGGGTATGTCTCCTACGAGCAGTACTTC. Translation: CASTTGYVSYEQYF.